This T cell receptor beta chain was sequenced for a study of cytomegalovirus exposure and HLA in healthy donors. Donors counted as nominally healthy when sampled, yet unrecorded immune exposures were likely. Whole-study findings and limits: Being productive about 87% or about 30% of the time was typical of most TCR beta V segments in an earlier analysis. Most TCR sequences were uncommon, yet certain public TCRs appeared in many donors.

Of note for this clone: Its target is not known.

PCR was performed using 60 Vbeta and 13 Jbeta primers. The repertoire was sequenced with immunoSEQ multiplex PCR; TCRdb's copy has only in-frame clones and lacks some. Among 150,000 to 200,000 clones listed, roughly 87% were seen once. The CDR3 consists of 17 residues. The V segment lost 6 bases and the J segment 0 bases; nucleotides outside the gene matches: 6. Germline V gene data show CDR1 as LNHDA and CDR2 as SQIVND (reference sequence). The sequencing input was PBMCs. The V and J genes are TRBV19 and TRBJ2-1; 12 nucleotides agree with TRBD2. This clonotype originated in a girl under three years old in good health and CMV-seronegative. The CDR3 region has the DNA TGTGCCAGTAGCCGGGGACTAGCGGGCCGCTCCTACAATGAGCAGTTCTTC. Protein: CASSRGLAGRSYNEQFF.